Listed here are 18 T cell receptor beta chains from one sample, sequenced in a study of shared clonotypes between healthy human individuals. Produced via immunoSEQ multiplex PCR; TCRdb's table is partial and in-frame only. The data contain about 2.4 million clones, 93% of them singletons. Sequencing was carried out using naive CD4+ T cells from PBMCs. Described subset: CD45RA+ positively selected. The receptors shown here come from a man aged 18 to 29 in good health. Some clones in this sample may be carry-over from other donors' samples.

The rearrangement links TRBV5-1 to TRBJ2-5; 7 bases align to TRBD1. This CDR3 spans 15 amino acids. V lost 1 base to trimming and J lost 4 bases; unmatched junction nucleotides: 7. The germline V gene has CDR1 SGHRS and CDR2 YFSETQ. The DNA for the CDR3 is TGCGCCAGCAGCTTGTTAACAGGGGAATCAGAGACCCAGTACTTC. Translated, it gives CASSLLTGESETQYF.

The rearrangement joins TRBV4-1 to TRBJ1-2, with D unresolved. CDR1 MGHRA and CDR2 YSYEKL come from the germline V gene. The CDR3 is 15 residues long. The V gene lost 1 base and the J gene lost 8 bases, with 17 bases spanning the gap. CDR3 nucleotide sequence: TGCGCCAGCAGCCAAGGTTTCACATTCTCTATCGGCTACACCTTC. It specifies CASSQGFTFSIGYTF.

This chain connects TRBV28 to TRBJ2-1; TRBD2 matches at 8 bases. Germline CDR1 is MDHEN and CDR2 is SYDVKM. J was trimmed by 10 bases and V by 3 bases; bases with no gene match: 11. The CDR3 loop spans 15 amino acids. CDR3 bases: TGTGCCAGCAGTTTGCGGGGGGAGGGAAAATGGGAGCAGTTCTTC. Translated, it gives CASSLRGEGKWEQFF.

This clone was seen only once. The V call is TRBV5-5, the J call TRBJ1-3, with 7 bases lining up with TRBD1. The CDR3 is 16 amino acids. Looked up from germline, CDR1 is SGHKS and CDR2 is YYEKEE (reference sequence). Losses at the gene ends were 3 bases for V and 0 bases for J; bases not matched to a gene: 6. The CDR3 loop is CASSSGQLSSGNTIYF. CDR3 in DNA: TGTGCCAGCAGCTCGGGACAGCTTAGCTCTGGAAACACCATATATTTT.

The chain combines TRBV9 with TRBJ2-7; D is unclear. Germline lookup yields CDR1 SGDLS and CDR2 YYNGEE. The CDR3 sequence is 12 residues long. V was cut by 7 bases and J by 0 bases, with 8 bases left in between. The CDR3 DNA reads TGTGCCAGCGGTAAGAACTCCTACGAGCAGTACTTC. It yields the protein CASGKNSYEQYF.

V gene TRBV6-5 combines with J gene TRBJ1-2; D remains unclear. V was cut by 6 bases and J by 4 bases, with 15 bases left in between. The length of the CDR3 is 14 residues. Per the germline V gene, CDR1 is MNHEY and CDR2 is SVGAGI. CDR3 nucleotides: TGTGCCAGCAGCCCGACAATGGGTCCCTATGGCTACACCTTC. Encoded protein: CASSPTMGPYGYTF.

The DNA of the CDR3 is TGTGCCAGCAGCTTGGACGTCATGAACACTGAAGCTTTCTTT. As protein: CASSLDVMNTEAFF. The chain uses TRBV7-9 and TRBJ1-1, with D uncertain. Trimming removed 3 bases at V and 0 bases at J, with 8 bases between. The V gene's germline CDR1 is SEHNR and CDR2 FQNEAQ (reference sequence). This CDR3 contains 14 residues.

Here the CDR3 DNA reads TGTGCCAGCAGCTTACAACAGGCAAGCACAGAGACCCAGTACTTC. This gives the protein CASSLQQASTETQYF. The chain employs TRBV7-3 and TRBJ2-5; D possibly corresponds to TRBD1 (5 bases). This CDR3 has 15 residues. The germline V gene encodes CDR1 SGHTA and CDR2 FQGTGA. V was cut by 2 bases and J by 4 bases, with 14 bases left in between.

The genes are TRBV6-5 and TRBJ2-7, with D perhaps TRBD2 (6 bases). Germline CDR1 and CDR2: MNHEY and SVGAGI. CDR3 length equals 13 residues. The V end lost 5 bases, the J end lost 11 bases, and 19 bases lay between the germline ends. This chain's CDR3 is CASSAAGPPPEYF. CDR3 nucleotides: TGTGCCAGCAGTGCGGCGGGACCACCCCCGGAGTACTTC.

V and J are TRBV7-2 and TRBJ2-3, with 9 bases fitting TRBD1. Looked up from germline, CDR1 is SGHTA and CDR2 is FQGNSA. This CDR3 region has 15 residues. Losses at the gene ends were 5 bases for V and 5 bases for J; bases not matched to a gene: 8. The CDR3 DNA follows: TGTGCCAGCAGCGTCCTTGGACAGGGGATAGATACGCAGTATTTT. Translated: CASSVLGQGIDTQYF.

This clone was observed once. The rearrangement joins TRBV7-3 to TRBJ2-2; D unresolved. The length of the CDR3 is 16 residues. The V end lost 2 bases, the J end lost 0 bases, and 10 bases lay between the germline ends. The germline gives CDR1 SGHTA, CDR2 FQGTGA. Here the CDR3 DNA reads TGTGCCAGCAGCTTATTTAGTCACGCGAACACCGGGGAGCTGTTTTTT. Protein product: CASSLFSHANTGELFF.

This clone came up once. The CDR3 DNA is TGTGCCAGCTCAGGGACTAGCGGAACCTACGAGCAGTACTTC. Its protein is CASSGTSGTYEQYF. This chain uses TRBV18 with TRBJ2-7; 11 bases fit TRBD2. CDR1 is KGHSH and CDR2 is LQKENI in the germline V gene. There are 14 residues in the CDR3. V lost 5 bases and J lost 2; bases outside the gene matches: 2.

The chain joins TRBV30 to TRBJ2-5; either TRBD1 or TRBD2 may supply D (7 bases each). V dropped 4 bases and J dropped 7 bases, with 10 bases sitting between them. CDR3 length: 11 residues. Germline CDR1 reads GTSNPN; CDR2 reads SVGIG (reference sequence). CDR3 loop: CAWTGGATQYF. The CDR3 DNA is TGTGCCTGGACAGGGGGGGCGACCCAGTACTTC.

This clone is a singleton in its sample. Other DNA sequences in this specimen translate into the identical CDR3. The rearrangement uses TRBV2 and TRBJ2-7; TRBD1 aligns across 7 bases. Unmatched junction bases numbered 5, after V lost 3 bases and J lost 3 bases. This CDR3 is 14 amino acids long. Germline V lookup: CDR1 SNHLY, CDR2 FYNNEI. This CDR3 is CASSDQGEGYEQYF. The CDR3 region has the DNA TGTGCCAGCAGTGACCAGGGGGAAGGCTACGAGCAGTACTTC. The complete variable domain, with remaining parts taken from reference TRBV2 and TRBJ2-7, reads EPEVTQTPSHQVTQMGQEVILRCVPISNHLYFYWYRQILGQKVEFLVSFYNNEISEKSEIFDDQFSVERPDGSNFTLKIRSTKLEDSAMYFCASSDQGEGYEQYFGPGTRLTVT.

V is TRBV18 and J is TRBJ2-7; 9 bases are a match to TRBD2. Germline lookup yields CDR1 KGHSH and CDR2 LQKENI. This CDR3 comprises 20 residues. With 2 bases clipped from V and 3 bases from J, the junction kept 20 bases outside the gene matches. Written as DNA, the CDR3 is TGTGCCAGCTCACCAAGGCTCAATAGCATGGGACTAGCAGAAAGCTACGAGCAGTACTTC. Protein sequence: CASSPRLNSMGLAESYEQYF.

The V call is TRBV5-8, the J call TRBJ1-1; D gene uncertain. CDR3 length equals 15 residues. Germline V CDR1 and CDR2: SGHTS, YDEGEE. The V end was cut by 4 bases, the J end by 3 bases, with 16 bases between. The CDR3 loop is CASSPVGGSHTEAFF. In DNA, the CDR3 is TGTGCCAGCAGCCCGGTGGGAGGGTCGCACACTGAAGCTTTCTTT.

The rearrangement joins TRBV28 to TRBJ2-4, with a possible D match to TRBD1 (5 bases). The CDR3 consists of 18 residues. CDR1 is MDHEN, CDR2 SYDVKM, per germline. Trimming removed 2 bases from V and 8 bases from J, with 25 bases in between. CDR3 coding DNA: TGTGCCAGCAGTTTAAGTTTCGGCTACTATGTAGGGGATGACATTCAGTACTTC. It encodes CASSLSFGYYVGDDIQYF.

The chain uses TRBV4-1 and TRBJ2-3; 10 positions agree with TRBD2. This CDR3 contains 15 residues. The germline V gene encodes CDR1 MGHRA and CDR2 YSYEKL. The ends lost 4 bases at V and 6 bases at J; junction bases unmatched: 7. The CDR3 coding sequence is TGCGCCAGCAGCCTCGGACTAGCGGAGCACGATACGCAGTATTTT. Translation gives CASSLGLAEHDTQYF.